These 14 T cell receptor beta chains originate from one sample sequenced in a study of T-cell reconstitution after alpha-beta-depleted transplantation in children. A library of TCRbeta sequences, prepared with unique molecular identifiers, was generated. TCRdb reprocessed the PCR reads with MiXCR, giving one entry per CDR3 protein. The top ten clones hold about 1.1% of a sample with 600,000 to 700,000 distinct CDR3 sequences, around 17% of them seen once. Sample: PBMCs from the stem cell graft donor, taken from the stem cell graft. The receptors here all came from a human donor who donated a stem cell graft to a child with acute myeloid leukemia.

This chain connects TRBV11-2 to TRBJ1-4; D gene ambiguous. Between the trimmed V and J ends, which lost 4 bases and 0 bases, there was a span of 9 bases. CDR1 and CDR2 from the germline V gene are SGHAT and FQNNGV. The CDR3 extends over 15 amino acids. The CDR3 bases are TGTGCCAGCAGCTCAACCACTGCAACTAATGAAAAACTGTTTTTT. The encoded protein is CASSSTTATNEKLFF.

This clonotype was seen many times. The chain carries TRBV7-6 and TRBJ1-6; D unresolved. Germline CDR1 is SGHVS and CDR2 is FNYEAQ. V was pared by 1 base and J by 4 bases, with 8 bases between. The CDR3 runs 15 residues. The CDR3 DNA reads TGTGCCAGCAGCTTAGAAGTAGGATATAATTCACCCCTCCACTTT. The encoded protein is CASSLEVGYNSPLHF.

This clonotype came up many times. The rearrangement links TRBV20-1 to TRBJ2-7; TRBD1 matches 9 bases. This CDR3 spans 13 amino acids. Losses at the gene ends were 5 bases for V and 3 bases for J; bases not matched to a gene: 5. Germline lookup yields CDR1 DFQATT and CDR2 SNEGSKA (reference sequence). This CDR3 reads CSALRDRDYEQYV. The CDR3 DNA is TGCAGTGCTCTCCGGGACAGGGACTACGAGCAGTACGTC.

This clonotype was found a few times. The chain combines TRBV12-3 or TRBV12-4 with TRBJ2-1; TRBD1 matches at 8 bases. Trimming removed 5 bases from V and 4 bases from J; junction bases left unmatched: 4. CDR3 length: 14 residues. CDR3 loop: CASSRRTGYNEQFF. In nucleotides, the CDR3 is TGTGCCAGCAGTAGACGGACAGGGTACAATGAGCAGTTCTTC.

This sequence joins TRBV30 and TRBJ1-1; D remains unclear. Between the trimmed V and J ends, which lost 4 bases and 5 bases, there was a span of 8 bases. The CDR3 length is 11 residues. Germline V lookup: CDR1 GTSNPN, CDR2 SVGIG (reference sequence). CDR3: CAWIVITEAFF. The CDR3 DNA reads as TGTGCCTGGATAGTTATAACTGAAGCTTTCTTT.

This clonotype was seen at least ten times. V gene TRBV20-1 combines with J gene TRBJ2-1; 7 bases align to TRBD1. The CDR3 length is 13 residues. The V gene's germline CDR1 is DFQATT and CDR2 SNEGSKA (reference sequence). Trimming cost V 3 bases and J 9 bases; bases outside gene matches: 8. The CDR3 DNA follows: TGCAGTGCTAGTCTAGGGGGCCGCGGTGAGCAGTTCTTC. Encoded protein: CSASLGGRGEQFF.

The chain is built from TRBV7-9 and TRBJ2-1; TRBD2 aligns across 13 bases. The CDR3 length is 17 residues. The junction had 5 bases not matched to a gene; V was cut back by 6 bases and J by 0 bases. The germline CDR1 and CDR2 sequences are SEHNR and FQNEAQ (reference sequence). The CDR3 here is CASRRTSGGSSYNEQFF. As DNA, the CDR3 is TGTGCCAGCAGAAGGACTAGCGGGGGAAGCTCCTACAATGAGCAGTTCTTC.

The chain combines TRBV20-1 with TRBJ2-7; maybe TRBD1 (6 bases). V was clipped by 3 bases and J by 0 bases, with 12 bases between them. Germline V lookup: CDR1 DFQATT, CDR2 SNEGSKA (reference sequence). The CDR3 loop spans 14 amino acids. The CDR3 is CSARPRDTSYEQYV. The CDR3 DNA follows: TGCAGTGCTAGGCCCCGGGACACCTCCTACGAGCAGTACGTC.

In this sample, this clonotype turned up many times. The rearrangement links TRBV29-1 to TRBJ2-1; tentative D call: TRBD2 (6 bases). The CDR3 is 14 residues long. V was pared by 6 bases and J by 9 bases, with 21 bases between. In germline, CDR1 is SQVTM, CDR2 ANQGSEA. CDR3 sequence: CSVGAVARGGEQFF. DNA for the CDR3: TGCAGCGTCGGTGCGGTAGCGCGGGGCGGTGAGCAGTTCTTC.

The chain joins TRBV7-3 to TRBJ2-5; 11 bases map to TRBD2. Looked up from germline, CDR1 is SGHTA and CDR2 is FQGTGA. The trim removed 5 bases at V and 7 bases at J, leaving 9 bases unmatched. This CDR3 comprises 15 residues. In nucleotides, the CDR3 is TGTGCCAGCAGCCCCGTAGCGGGGGGGCGCGTGACCCAGTACTTC. This gives the protein CASSPVAGGRVTQYF.

This clonotype has at least ten counts. The chain recombines TRBV20-1 with TRBJ1-1; no clear D gene. The CDR3 sequence is 11 residues long. Germline V gene data show CDR1 as DFQATT and CDR2 as SNEGSKA (reference sequence). The CDR3 region is CSLLGNTEAFF. The CDR3 nucleotides are TGCAGCCTCCTGGGGAACACTGAAGCTTTCTTT.

This clonotype was seen repeatedly, ten times or more. The chain combines TRBV29-1 with TRBJ2-1; D remains unclear. CDR3 length: 14 amino acids. V was pared by 4 bases and J by 1 base, with 11 bases between. Germline V lookup: CDR1 SQVTM, CDR2 ANQGSEA. The DNA of the CDR3 is TGCAGCGTTGGTGGCTCCGAATCCTACAATGAGCAGTTCTTC. It encodes CSVGGSESYNEQFF.

This clonotype was seen ten or more times. V is TRBV5-5 and J is TRBJ2-1, with D possibly being TRBD2 (5 bases). Trimming shortened V by 1 base and J by 6 bases, and 11 bases separated the two germline ends. CDR3 length: 14 amino acids. Germline V gene lookup returns CDR1 SGHKS and CDR2 YYEKEE (reference sequence). The CDR3 loop reads CASSLRLASNEQFF. In nucleotides, the CDR3 is TGTGCCAGCAGCTTGAGGCTAGCTTCCAATGAGCAGTTCTTC.

This clonotype came up a few times. J is TRBJ1-4 and V is TRBV24-1, with unresolved D. Germline assignment: CDR1 KGHDR and CDR2 SFDVKD. V was pared by 8 bases and J by 4 bases, with 16 bases between. This CDR3 spans 15 amino acids. CDR3 nucleotide sequence: TGTGCCACCACCAAAAGATGGGCCGGTAATGAAAAACTGTTTTTT. It is translated as CATTKRWAGNEKLFF.